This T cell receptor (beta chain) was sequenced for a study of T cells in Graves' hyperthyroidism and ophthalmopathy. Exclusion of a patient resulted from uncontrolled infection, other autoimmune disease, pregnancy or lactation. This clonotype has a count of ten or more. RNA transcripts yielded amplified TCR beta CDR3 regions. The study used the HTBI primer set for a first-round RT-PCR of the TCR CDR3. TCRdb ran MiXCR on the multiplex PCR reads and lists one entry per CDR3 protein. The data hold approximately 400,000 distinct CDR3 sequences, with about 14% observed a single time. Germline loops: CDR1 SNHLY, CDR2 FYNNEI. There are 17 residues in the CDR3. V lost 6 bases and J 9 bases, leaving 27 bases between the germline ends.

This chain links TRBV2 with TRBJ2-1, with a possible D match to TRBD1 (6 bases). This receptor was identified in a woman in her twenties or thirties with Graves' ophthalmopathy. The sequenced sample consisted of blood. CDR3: CASSLRVGRGVSVEQFF. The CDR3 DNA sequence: TGTGCCAGCAGCTTACGGGTCGGCAGGGGCGTTTCGGTTGAGCAGTTCTTC.